The 26 T cell receptor beta chains presented below share a single source sample, sequenced in a study of vaccination effects on CD4 cells after COVID-19. Under the ViraFEST assay, PBMC were stimulated with viral peptide pools so that antigen-specific CD4+ T cells expanded. Sequencing was performed afterwards. The culture ran for 10 days before CD4+ T cells were isolated. Prior SARS-CoV-2 infection was absent in the vaccine recipients, as shown by negative nucleocapsid antibodies. Libraries were prepared by immunoSEQ multiplex PCR; TCRdb keeps only in-frame clonotypes and omits some of them. Counted here are approximately 50,000 clones, roughly three quarters occurring once; the ten biggest clones make up 5.5% to 7%. The antigens for these receptors are not known. The sample was CD4+ T cells from PBMCs cultured with HCoV-OC43 spike peptides, taken before COVID-19 vaccination. Subset meaning: HCoV-OC43 spike overlapping peptide pool stimulation. All receptors come from a human donor who received a COVID-19 vaccine.

This sequence joins TRBV6-6 and TRBJ1-2; TRBD1 aligns across 8 bases. Unmatched junction bases numbered 5, after V lost 7 bases and J lost 4 bases. This CDR3 comprises 13 residues. Germline V gene lookup returns CDR1 MNHNY and CDR2 SVGAGI (reference sequence). The CDR3 sequence: CASTGQGGYGYTF. DNA for the CDR3: TGTGCCAGCACCGGACAGGGTGGCTATGGCTACACCTTC.

This clone was seen more than once but under ten times. The V and J genes are TRBV6-5 and TRBJ1-3, with 9 bases that match TRBD1. Germline V gene lookup returns CDR1 MNHEY and CDR2 SVGAGI. There are 15 residues in the CDR3. The ends lost 4 bases at V and 3 bases at J; junction bases unmatched: 4. CDR3 nucleotide sequence: TGTGCCAGCAGTTTACAGGGGGCGGGTGGAAACACCATATATTTT. Translated, it gives CASSLQGAGGNTIYF.

The chain links TRBV2 to TRBJ2-3; a weak D match, TRBD1 (6 bases). V lost 6 bases to trimming and J lost 0 bases, with 10 bases between them. The CDR3 is 14 residues long. Germline loops: CDR1 SNHLY, CDR2 FYNNEI. The CDR3 reads CASSVGQSTDTQYF. Written as DNA, the CDR3 is TGTGCCAGCAGCGTCGGACAGAGCACAGATACGCAGTATTTT.

This clone has just a few counts. This sequence joins TRBV23-1 and TRBJ2-7, with 8 bases that match TRBD1. TRBV23-1 belongs to the ORF category, with a function that is uncertain. The length of the CDR3 is 22 residues. V gave up 6 bases and J gave up 4 bases; unmatched junction bases: 32. CDR3 sequence (DNA): TGCGCCAGCAGGATGACAGGGGCAAACATTTTTGGATGTACTAAACCTGGTTACGAGCAGTACGTC. Its protein product is CASRMTGANIFGCTKPGYEQYV.

The rearrangement joins TRBV24-1 to TRBJ1-2; 7 bases map to TRBD1. The CDR3 is 13 amino acids. V was clipped by 5 bases and J by 5 bases; unmatched bases: 4. Germline-derived CDR1 and CDR2 are KGHDR and SFDVKD. CDR3 sequence reads: CATSGDSLYGYTF. DNA for the CDR3: TGTGCCACCAGTGGGGACAGTTTGTATGGCTACACCTTC.

This clone was counted a few times. The V and J genes are TRBV7-8 and TRBJ2-7; 8 positions match TRBD2. With V trimmed by 4 bases and J by 5 bases, 7 bases remained unmatched. The CDR3 has 14 amino acids. Per the germline V gene, CDR1 is SGHVS and CDR2 is FQNEAQ. The CDR3 DNA is TGTGCCAGCAGCTCACGGGAGGGATCTCACGAGCAGTACGTC. Protein: CASSSREGSHEQYV.

The genes are TRBV6-5 and TRBJ1-4; weak D call: TRBD1 (6 bases). The germline CDR1 and CDR2 sequences are MNHEY and SVGAGI. This CDR3 is built from 15 residues. The ends were cut back, 6 bases at V and 6 bases at J, with 17 bases in the middle. The CDR3 sequence is CASSEIGTWDEKLFF. The CDR3 coding sequence is TGTGCCAGCAGCGAGATTGGGACATGGGATGAAAAACTGTTTTTT.

The V and J genes are TRBV7-2 and TRBJ2-4, with 7 bases fitting TRBD2. Trimming took 4 bases from V and 0 from J; bases not matched to a gene: 12. The CDR3 is made up of 18 amino acids. Germline lookup yields CDR1 SGHTA and CDR2 FQGNSA. The CDR3, as DNA: TGTGCCAGCAGCTCCCTCCTAGCGGACCCTAGAGCCAAAAACATTCAGTACTTC. The encoded protein is CASSSLLADPRAKNIQYF.

The rearrangement joins TRBV28 to TRBJ2-3; 12 bases fit TRBD2. Germline V CDR1 and CDR2: MDHEN, SYDVKM. This CDR3 has 15 residues. After removal of 6 bases from V and 4 bases from J, the junction contained 5 bases not matched to a gene. The CDR3 spells CASRSSGGAADTQYF. Written as DNA, the CDR3 is TGTGCCAGCAGGTCTAGCGGGGGGGCGGCAGATACGCAGTATTTT.

The chain recombines TRBV10-1 with TRBJ1-1; unclear D gene. The germline gives CDR1 WNHNN, CDR2 SYGVQD (reference sequence). CDR3 size: 13 residues. V lost 0 bases to trimming and J lost 11 bases, with 13 bases between them. The CDR3 here is CASSESGRPRAFF. CDR3 DNA sequence: TGCGCCAGCAGTGAGTCGGGCCGCCCAAGGGCTTTCTTT.

The rearrangement joins TRBV5-5 to TRBJ2-5; D possibly corresponds to TRBD2 (7 bases). V was cut by 2 bases and J by 4 bases, with 15 bases left in between. The CDR3 is 15 residues long. Germline assignment: CDR1 SGHKS and CDR2 YYEKEE (reference sequence). The DNA of the CDR3 is TGTGCCAGCAGCTTAGTGGGGGGGCCGCGAGAGACCCAGTACTTC. It specifies CASSLVGGPRETQYF.

The rearrangement links TRBV10-1 to TRBJ2-3, with TRBD2 matching over 13 bases. This CDR3 is 13 amino acids long. After removal of 8 bases from V and 8 bases from J, the junction contained 4 bases not matched to a gene. Germline V gene lookup returns CDR1 WNHNN and CDR2 SYGVQD (reference sequence). The CDR3 DNA is TGCGCCAGCCGGACTAGCGGGGGTGGTACGCAGTATTTT. Residues: CASRTSGGGTQYF.

The chain employs TRBV5-1 and TRBJ2-7; no clear D gene. Looked up from germline, CDR1 is SGHRS and CDR2 is YFSETQ. Trimming left V 4 bases short and J 2 bases short, with 10 bases between. The CDR3 runs to 13 residues. The CDR3 DNA reads as TGCGCCAGCAGCGTAACTAAGGCCTACGAGCAGTACGTC. Residues: CASSVTKAYEQYV.

This CDR3 is CASSDLAGAYNEQFF. Written as DNA, the CDR3 is TGTGCCAGCAGTGACCTAGCGGGGGCATACAATGAGCAGTTCTTC. The chain is built from TRBV7-6 and TRBJ2-1, with TRBD2 identical over 10 bases. Germline V gives CDR1 SGHVS, CDR2 FNYEAQ. The CDR3 is made up of 15 amino acids. J gave up 4 bases and V 6 bases, and 6 bases lay outside the gene matches.

V gene TRBV27 combines with J gene TRBJ2-5, with 8 bases lining up with TRBD2. Germline V lookup: CDR1 MNHEY, CDR2 SMNVEV (reference sequence). The CDR3 sequence is 18 residues long. The V and J ends lost 4 bases and 0 bases, in that order; junction bases with no gene match: 13. CDR3 nucleotides: TGTGCCAGCAGTTCCCTCGGGGGGCGGGGGGCTAACCAAGAGACCCAGTACTTC. The encoded protein is CASSSLGGRGANQETQYF.

V and J are TRBV9 and TRBJ1-3, with a tentative D call TRBD1 (5 bases). CDR3 length: 17 amino acids. V dropped 3 bases and J dropped 0 bases, with 16 bases sitting between them. The germline V gene encodes CDR1 SGDLS and CDR2 YYNGEE. CDR3 sequence (DNA): TGTGCCAGCAGCGAGTCCCTTGGGGGGAGCTCTGGAAACACCATATATTTT. Translating it yields CASSESLGGSSGNTIYF.

This clone came up once. The chain employs TRBV9 and TRBJ1-5, with TRBD1 identical over 11 bases. The CDR3 contains 14 residues. Germline CDR1 SGDLS, CDR2 YYNGEE. Trimming cost V 3 bases and J 6 bases; bases outside gene matches: 2. DNA for the CDR3: TGTGCCAGCAGCGGGACAGGGGGCTTTCAGCCCCAGCATTTT. Its protein is CASSGTGGFQPQHF.

V and J are TRBV7-2 and TRBJ1-2; D gene unclear. Germline V lookup: CDR1 SGHTA, CDR2 FQGNSA. The V end lost 2 bases, the J end lost 3 bases, and 10 bases lay between the germline ends. This CDR3 spans 14 amino acids. The CDR3, as DNA: TGTGCCAGCAGCTTACAAGAGGCTTACTATGGCTACACCTTC. This codes for CASSLQEAYYGYTF.

The J gene is TRBJ1-4, the V gene TRBV11-2; D is possibly TRBD1 (5 bases). The CDR3 runs to 15 residues. V lost 5 bases to trimming and J lost 2 bases, with 12 bases between them. In germline, CDR1 is SGHAT, CDR2 FQNNGV. The CDR3 sequence is CASSLGPGTNEKLFF. In DNA form, the CDR3 reads TGTGCCAGCAGCCTGGGGCCGGGGACTAATGAAAAACTGTTTTTT.

The chain couples TRBV7-9 to TRBJ2-1; D remains unclear. V gave up 0 bases and J gave up 0 bases, with 9 bases separating them. Germline V CDR1 and CDR2: SEHNR, FQNEAQ (reference sequence). This CDR3 region has 16 residues. CDR3 nucleotide sequence: TGTGCCAGCAGCTTAGCTGCTTTGAGCTCCTACAATGAGCAGTTCTTC. This encodes CASSLAALSSYNEQFF.

This clone was counted a few times. The chain joins TRBV20-1 to TRBJ2-7; 8 nucleotides agree with TRBD2. CDR1 and CDR2 from the germline V gene are DFQATT and SNEGSKA (reference sequence). With 3 bases clipped from V and 3 bases from J, the junction kept 7 bases outside the gene matches. This CDR3 contains 14 residues. CDR3 amino acids: CSASVAGTFYEQYV. The CDR3, as DNA: TGCAGTGCTAGTGTAGCGGGGACTTTCTACGAGCAGTACGTC.

The chain is built from TRBV20-1 and TRBJ1-1, with D unclear. This CDR3 region has 14 residues. Trimming shortened V by 3 bases and J by 0 bases, and 11 bases separated the two germline ends. CDR1 is DFQATT, CDR2 SNEGSKA, per germline (reference sequence). The CDR3 DNA is TGCAGTGCTAGTTTAGACGGTTTGAACACTGAAGCTTTCTTT. Protein: CSASLDGLNTEAFF.

This clone was seen just once. The J gene is TRBJ1-1, the V gene TRBV6-5; 10 bases are shared with TRBD1. V shed 6 bases and J 4 bases; nucleotides not matched to a gene: 8. The CDR3 loop spans 15 amino acids. Per germline, CDR1 MNHEY and CDR2 SVGAGI. The CDR3, as DNA: TGTGCCAGCAGCTCAAAGGGGACAGGGGTCACTGAAGCTTTCTTT. It encodes CASSSKGTGVTEAFF.

This clone occurred once. The chain has TRBV4-3 and TRBJ2-4; D gene uncertain. Germline V lookup: CDR1 LGHNA, CDR2 YSLEER. The CDR3 contains 16 residues. The ends were cut back, 2 bases at V and 6 bases at J, with 17 bases in the middle. CDR3 sequence reads: CASSQLVAGPPNIQYF. The CDR3 DNA follows: TGCGCCAGCAGCCAACTAGTTGCAGGTCCCCCAAACATTCAGTACTTC.

The J gene is TRBJ2-1, the V gene TRBV2, with D perhaps TRBD2 (6 bases). The CDR3 covers 15 residues. Germline V gene lookup returns CDR1 SNHLY and CDR2 FYNNEI. Trimming took off 8 bases at V and 0 bases at J, with 14 bases between the two ends. The CDR3: CASGGGESSYNEQFF. CDR3 nucleotide sequence: TGTGCCAGCGGCGGCGGGGAAAGCTCCTACAATGAGCAGTTCTTC.

The gene calls are TRBV12-3 or TRBV12-4 and TRBJ1-1, with D perhaps TRBD1 (6 bases). The V gene lost 2 bases and the J gene lost 8 bases, with 9 bases spanning the gap. This CDR3 spans 12 amino acids. The CDR3 here is CASSLPTGEAFF. As DNA, the CDR3 is TGTGCCAGCAGTTTACCGACAGGAGAAGCTTTCTTT.